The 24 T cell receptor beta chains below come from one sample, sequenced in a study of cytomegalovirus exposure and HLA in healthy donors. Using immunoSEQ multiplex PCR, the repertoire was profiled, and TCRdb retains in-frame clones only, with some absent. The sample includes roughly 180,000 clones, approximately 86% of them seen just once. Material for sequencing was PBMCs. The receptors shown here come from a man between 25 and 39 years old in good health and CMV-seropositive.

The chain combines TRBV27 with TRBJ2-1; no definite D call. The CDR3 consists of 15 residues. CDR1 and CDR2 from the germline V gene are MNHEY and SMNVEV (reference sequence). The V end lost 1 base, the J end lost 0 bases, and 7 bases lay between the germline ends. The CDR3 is CASSLYAISYNEQFF. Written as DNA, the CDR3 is TGTGCCAGCAGTTTATACGCTATCTCCTACAATGAGCAGTTCTTC.

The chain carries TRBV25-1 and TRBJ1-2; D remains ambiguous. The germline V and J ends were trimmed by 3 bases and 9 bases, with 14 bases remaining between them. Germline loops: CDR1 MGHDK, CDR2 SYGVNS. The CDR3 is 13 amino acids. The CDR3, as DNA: TGTGCCAGCAGTGATCCCCAGGCCTCGCGCTACACCTTC. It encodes CASSDPQASRYTF.

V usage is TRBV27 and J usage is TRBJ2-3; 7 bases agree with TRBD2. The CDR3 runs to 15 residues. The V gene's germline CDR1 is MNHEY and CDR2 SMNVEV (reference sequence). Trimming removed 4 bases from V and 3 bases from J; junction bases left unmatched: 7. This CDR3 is CASSWGRARTDTQYF. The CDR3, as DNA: TGTGCCAGCAGTTGGGGGAGGGCCAGGACAGATACGCAGTATTTT.

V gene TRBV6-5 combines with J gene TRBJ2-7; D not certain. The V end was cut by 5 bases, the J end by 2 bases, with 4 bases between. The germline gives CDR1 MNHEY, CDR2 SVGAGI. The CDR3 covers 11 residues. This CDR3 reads CASSEAYEQYF. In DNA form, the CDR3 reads TGTGCCAGCAGTGAAGCCTACGAGCAGTACTTC.

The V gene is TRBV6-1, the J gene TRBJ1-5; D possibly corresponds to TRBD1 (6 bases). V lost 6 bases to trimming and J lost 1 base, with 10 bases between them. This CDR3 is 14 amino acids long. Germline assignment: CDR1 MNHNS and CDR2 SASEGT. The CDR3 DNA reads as TGTGCCAGCAGACCGGGGGCCAGCAATCAGCCCCAGCATTTT. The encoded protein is CASRPGASNQPQHF.

CDR3 sequence: CASTQPRSYGYTF. DNA for the CDR3: TGTGCCAGCACCCAGCCCAGGAGCTATGGCTACACCTTC. J is TRBJ1-2 and V is TRBV5-6; D gene uncertain. The CDR3 spans 13 residues. CDR1 is SGHDT and CDR2 is YYEEEE in the germline V gene. The V gene lost 6 bases and the J gene lost 4 bases, with 13 bases spanning the gap. Using reference TRBV5-6 and TRBJ1-2 for the parts outside the CDR3, the full variable domain is DAGVTQSPTHLIKTRGQQVTLRCSPKSGHDTVSWYQQALGQGPQFIFQYYEEEERQRGNFPDRFSGHQFPNYSSELNVNALLLGDSALYLCASTQPRSYGYTFGSGTRLTVV.

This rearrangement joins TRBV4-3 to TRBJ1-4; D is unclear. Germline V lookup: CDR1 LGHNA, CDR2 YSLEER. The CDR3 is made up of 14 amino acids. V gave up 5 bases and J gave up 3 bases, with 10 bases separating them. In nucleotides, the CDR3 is TGCGCCAGCAGCTGGGAGGTAGCTAATGAAAAACTGTTTTTT. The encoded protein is CASSWEVANEKLFF.

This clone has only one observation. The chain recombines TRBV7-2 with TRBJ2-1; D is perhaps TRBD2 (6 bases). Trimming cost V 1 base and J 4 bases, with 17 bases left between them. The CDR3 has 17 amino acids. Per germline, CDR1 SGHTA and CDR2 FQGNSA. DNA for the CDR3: TGTGCCAGCAGCTTAGTGGGGACTTCTATAAAATACAATGAGCAGTTCTTC. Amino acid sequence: CASSLVGTSIKYNEQFF.

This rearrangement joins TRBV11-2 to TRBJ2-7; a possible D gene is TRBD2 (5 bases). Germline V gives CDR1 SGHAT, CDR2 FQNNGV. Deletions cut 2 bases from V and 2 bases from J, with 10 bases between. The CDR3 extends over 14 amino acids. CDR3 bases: TGTGCCAGCAGCTTAACAGAGGGTCCCTACGAGCAGTACTTC. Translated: CASSLTEGPYEQYF.

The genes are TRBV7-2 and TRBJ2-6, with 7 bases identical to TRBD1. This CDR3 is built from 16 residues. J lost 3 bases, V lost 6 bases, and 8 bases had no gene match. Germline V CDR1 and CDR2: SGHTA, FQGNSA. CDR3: CASSRQGGIGANVLTF. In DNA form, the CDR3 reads TGTGCCAGCAGTAGACAGGGTGGGATTGGGGCCAACGTCCTGACTTTC.

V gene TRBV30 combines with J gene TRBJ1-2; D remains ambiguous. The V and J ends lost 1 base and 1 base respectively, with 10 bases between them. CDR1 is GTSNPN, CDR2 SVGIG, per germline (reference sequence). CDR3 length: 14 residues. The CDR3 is CAWSGGYSNYGYTF. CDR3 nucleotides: TGTGCCTGGAGTGGGGGTTATAGTAACTATGGCTACACCTTC.

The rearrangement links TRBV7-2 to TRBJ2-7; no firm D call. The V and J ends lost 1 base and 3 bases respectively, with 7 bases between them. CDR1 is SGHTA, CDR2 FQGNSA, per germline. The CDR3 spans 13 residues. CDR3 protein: CASSLDPFYEQYF. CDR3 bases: TGTGCCAGCAGCTTAGATCCTTTCTACGAGCAGTACTTC.

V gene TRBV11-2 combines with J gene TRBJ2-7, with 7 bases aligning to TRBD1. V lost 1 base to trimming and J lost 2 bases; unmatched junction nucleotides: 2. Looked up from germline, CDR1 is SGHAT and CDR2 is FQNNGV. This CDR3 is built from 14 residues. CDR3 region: CASSLAQGAYEQYF. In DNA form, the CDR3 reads TGTGCCAGCAGCTTAGCCCAGGGGGCCTACGAGCAGTACTTC.

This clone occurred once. DNA for the CDR3: TGTGCCAGCAGCGTAGGGGGAGAGCAAAGTAATACGCAGTATTTT. Encoded protein: CASSVGGEQSNTQYF. The J gene is TRBJ2-3, the V gene TRBV9, with D possibly TRBD2 on 5 matching bases. V gave up 0 bases and J gave up 7 bases, with 15 bases separating them. Germline CDR1 SGDLS, CDR2 YYNGEE. The CDR3 spans 15 residues.

The CDR3 DNA reads as TGTGCCAGCAAGTCTAACCTGGGGCCCACAGGGACCGGGGAGCTGTTTTTT. Protein product: CASKSNLGPTGTGELFF. The V gene is TRBV2, the J gene TRBJ2-2; perhaps TRBD1 as D (6 bases). The CDR3 covers 17 residues. Germline V CDR1 and CDR2: SNHLY, FYNNEI. V lost 7 bases, J lost 5 bases, and 23 bases lay in between.

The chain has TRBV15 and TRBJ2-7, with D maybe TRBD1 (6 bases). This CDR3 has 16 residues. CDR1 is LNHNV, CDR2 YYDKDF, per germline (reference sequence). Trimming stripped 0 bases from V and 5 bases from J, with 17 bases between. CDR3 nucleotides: TGTGCCACCAGCAGAGATCTGGCAGGGGTATCCAACGAGCAGTACTTC. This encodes CATSRDLAGVSNEQYF. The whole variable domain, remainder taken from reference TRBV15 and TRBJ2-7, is DAMVIQNPRYQVTQFGKPVTLSCSQTLNHNVMYWYQQKSSQAPKLLFHYYDKDFNNEADTPDNFQSRRPNTSFCFLDIRSPGLGDTAMYLCATSRDLAGVSNEQYFGPGTRLTVT.

In DNA form, the CDR3 reads TGTGCCAGCAGTTTATCGAATCCGGCAACTTTGAACACTGAAGCTTTCTTT. Translated, it gives CASSLSNPATLNTEAFF. The rearrangement links TRBV27 to TRBJ1-1, with unresolved D. V lost 0 bases and J 0 bases, leaving 14 bases between the germline ends. Germline V CDR1 and CDR2: MNHEY, SMNVEV (reference sequence). The CDR3 has 17 residues.

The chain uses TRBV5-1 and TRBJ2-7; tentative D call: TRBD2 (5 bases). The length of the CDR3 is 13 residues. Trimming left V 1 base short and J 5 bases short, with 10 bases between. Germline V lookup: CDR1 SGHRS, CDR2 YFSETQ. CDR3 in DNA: TGCGCCAGCAGCTTGTCAAGGGAGAACGAGCAGTACTTC. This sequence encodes CASSLSRENEQYF.

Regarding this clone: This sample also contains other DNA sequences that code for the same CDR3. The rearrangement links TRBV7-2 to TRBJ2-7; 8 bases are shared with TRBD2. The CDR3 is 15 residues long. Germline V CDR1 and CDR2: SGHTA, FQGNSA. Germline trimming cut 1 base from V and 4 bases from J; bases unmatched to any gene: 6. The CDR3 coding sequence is TGTGCCAGCAGCTTAGGTCTAGCGGGCGGGTACGAGCAGTACTTC. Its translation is CASSLGLAGGYEQYF.

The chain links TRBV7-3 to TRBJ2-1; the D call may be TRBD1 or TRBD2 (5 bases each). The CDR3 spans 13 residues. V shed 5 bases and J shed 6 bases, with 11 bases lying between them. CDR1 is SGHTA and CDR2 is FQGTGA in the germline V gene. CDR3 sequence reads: CASSQGRGNEQFF. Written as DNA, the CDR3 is TGTGCCAGCAGCCAGGGCCGGGGCAATGAGCAGTTCTTC.

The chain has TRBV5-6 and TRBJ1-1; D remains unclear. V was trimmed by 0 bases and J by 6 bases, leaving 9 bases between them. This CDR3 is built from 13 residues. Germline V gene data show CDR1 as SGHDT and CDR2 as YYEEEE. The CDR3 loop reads CASSLEATPEAFF. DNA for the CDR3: TGTGCCAGCAGCTTGGAGGCTACCCCTGAAGCTTTCTTT.

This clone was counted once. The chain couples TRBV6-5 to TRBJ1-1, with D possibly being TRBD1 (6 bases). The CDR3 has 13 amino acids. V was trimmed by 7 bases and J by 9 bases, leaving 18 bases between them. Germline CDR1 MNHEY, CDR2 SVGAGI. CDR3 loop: CASIPIGGVKAFF. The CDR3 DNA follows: TGTGCCAGCATCCCAATAGGGGGGGTCAAAGCTTTCTTT.

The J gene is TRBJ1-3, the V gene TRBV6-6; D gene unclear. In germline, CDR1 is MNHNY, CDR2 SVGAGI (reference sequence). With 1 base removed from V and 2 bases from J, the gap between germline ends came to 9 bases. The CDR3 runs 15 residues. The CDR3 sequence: CASSYFPGAGNTIYF. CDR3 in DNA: TGTGCCAGCAGTTACTTCCCCGGGGCTGGAAACACCATATATTTT.

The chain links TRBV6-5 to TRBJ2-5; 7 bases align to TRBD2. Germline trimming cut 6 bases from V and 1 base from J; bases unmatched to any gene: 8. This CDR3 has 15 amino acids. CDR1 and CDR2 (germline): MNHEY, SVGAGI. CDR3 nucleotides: TGTGCCAGCAGATCCCGGGACTATCTCCAAGAGACCCAGTACTTC. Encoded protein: CASRSRDYLQETQYF.